What follows describes a single T cell receptor (beta chain). This entry is derived from a study of blood T cell repertoires in COVID-19. About the study: PBMCs, B-cell-depleted T cells, or T cells were the source of the cDNA or gDNA that made up the material.

Method: immunoSEQ multiplex PCR; TCRdb's copy keeps in-frame clones and lacks some. In the table there are under 70,000 clones, about nine tenths of which are singletons. The germline V gene has CDR1 SNHLY and CDR2 FYNNEI. The CDR3 covers 12 residues. V lost 3 bases, J lost 7 bases, and 7 bases lay in between. This chain connects TRBV2 to TRBJ2-1; D is undetermined. The TCR was taken from a woman between 18 and 30 years old with acute or convalescent COVID-19. What was sequenced was peripheral blood. CDR3 amino acids: CASSDLRNEQFF. In DNA form, the CDR3 reads TGTGCCAGCAGTGATCTGAGGAATGAGCAGTTCTTC.